The 2 T cell receptor beta chains below all came from one sample that was sequenced in a study of T cells in Graves' hyperthyroidism and ophthalmopathy. Researchers took RNA transcripts and amplified the TCR beta CDR3 regions from them. The HTBI primer set drove a first-round RT-PCR of the TCR CDR3. TCRdb ran MiXCR on the multiplex PCR reads and lists one entry per CDR3 protein. The top ten hold around 45% of the sample, which has about 340,000 distinct CDR3 sequences, around 20% seen once. The source material was blood. Every receptor here comes from a woman aged 45 to 65 with Graves' hyperthyroidism.

This clonotype was recorded at least ten times. The chain joins TRBV12-3 or TRBV12-4 to TRBJ2-5; the D call may be TRBD1 or TRBD2 (5 bases each). The CDR3 extends over 13 amino acids. V lost 6 bases, J lost 3 bases, and 11 bases lay in between. This chain's CDR3 is CASSSGAKETQYF. The CDR3 DNA reads TGTGCCAGCAGCTCCGGGGCCAAAGAGACCCAGTACTTC.

This clonotype has more than one count but fewer than ten. The genes are TRBV6-1 and TRBJ1-4; perhaps TRBD1 as D (5 bases). The CDR3 length is 14 residues. The germline gives CDR1 MNHNS, CDR2 SASEGT. Trimming took 3 bases from V and 6 from J, leaving 11 bases between them. DNA for the CDR3: TGTGCCAGCAGTGAGGGGACGTTCCATGAAAAACTGTTTTTT. Translation gives CASSEGTFHEKLFF.